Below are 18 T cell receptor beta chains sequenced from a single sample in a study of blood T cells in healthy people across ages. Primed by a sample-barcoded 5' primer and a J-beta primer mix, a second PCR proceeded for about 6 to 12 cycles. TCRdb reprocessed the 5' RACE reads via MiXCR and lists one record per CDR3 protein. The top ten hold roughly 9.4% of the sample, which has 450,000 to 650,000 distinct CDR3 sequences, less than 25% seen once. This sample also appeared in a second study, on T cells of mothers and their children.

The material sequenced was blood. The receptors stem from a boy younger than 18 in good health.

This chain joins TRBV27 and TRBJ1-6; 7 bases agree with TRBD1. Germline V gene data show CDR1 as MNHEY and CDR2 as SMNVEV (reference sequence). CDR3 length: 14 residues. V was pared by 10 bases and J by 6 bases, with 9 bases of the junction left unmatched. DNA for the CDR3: TGTGCCACTAAGGGGGACAGCTTTAATTCACCCCTCCACTTT. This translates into CATKGDSFNSPLHF.

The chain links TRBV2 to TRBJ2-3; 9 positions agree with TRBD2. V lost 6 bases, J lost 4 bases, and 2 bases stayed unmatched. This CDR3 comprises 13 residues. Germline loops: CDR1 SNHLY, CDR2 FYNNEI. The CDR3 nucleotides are TGTGCCAGCAGGCGGACTAGCGCAGATACGCAGTATTTT. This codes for CASRRTSADTQYF.

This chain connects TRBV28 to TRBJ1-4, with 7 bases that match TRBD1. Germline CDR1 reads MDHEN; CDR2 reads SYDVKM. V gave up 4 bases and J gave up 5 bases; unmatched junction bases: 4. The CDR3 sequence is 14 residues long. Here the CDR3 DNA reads TGTGCCAGCAGTTCAGGGGGACTCAATGAAAAACTGTTTTTT. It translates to CASSSGGLNEKLFF.

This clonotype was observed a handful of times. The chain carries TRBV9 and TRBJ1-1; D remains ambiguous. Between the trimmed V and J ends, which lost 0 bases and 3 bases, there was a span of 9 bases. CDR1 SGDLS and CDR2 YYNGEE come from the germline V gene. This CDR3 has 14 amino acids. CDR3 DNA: TGTGCCAGCAGCGTAGCGGGAAGCGACACTGAAGCTTTCTTT. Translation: CASSVAGSDTEAFF. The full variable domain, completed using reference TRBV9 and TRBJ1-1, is DSGVTQTPKHLITATGQRVTLRCSPRSGDLSVYWYQQSLDQGLQFLIQYYNGEERAKGNILERFSAQQFPDLHSELNLSSLELGDSALYFCASSVAGSDTEAFFGQGTRLTVV.

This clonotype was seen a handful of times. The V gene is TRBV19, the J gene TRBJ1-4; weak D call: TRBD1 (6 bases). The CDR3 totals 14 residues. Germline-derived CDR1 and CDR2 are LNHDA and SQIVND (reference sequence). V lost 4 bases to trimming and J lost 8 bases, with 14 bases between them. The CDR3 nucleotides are TGTGCCAGTAGTAATGGACAGATGAAAGAAAAACTGTTTTTT. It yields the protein CASSNGQMKEKLFF.

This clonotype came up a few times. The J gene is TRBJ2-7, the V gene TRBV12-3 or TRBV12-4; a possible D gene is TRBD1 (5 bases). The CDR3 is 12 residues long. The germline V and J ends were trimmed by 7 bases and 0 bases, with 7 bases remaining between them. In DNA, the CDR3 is TGTGCCAGCACCAGGGACTCCTACGAGCAGTACTTC. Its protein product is CASTRDSYEQYF.

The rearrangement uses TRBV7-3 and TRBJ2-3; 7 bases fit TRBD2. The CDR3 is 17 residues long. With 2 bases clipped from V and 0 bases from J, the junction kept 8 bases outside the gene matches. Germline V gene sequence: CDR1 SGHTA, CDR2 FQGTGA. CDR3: CASSLYRLADSTDTQYF. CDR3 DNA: TGTGCCAGCAGCTTATACCGTCTAGCGGACAGCACAGATACGCAGTATTTT.

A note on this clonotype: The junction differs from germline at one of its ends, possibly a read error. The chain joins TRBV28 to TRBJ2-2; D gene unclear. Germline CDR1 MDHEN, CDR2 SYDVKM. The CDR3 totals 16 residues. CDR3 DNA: TGTGCCAGCAGTCTATGGACGGACGGGAACACCGGGGAGCTGTTTTTT. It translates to CASSLWTDGNTGELFF.

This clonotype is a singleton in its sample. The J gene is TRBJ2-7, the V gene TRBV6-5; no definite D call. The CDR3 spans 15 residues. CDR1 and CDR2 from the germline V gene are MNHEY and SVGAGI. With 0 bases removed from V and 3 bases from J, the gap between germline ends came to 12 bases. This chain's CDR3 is CASSYSSRRIYEQYF. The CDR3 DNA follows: TGTGCCAGCAGTTACTCCTCCAGGCGGATCTACGAGCAGTACTTC.

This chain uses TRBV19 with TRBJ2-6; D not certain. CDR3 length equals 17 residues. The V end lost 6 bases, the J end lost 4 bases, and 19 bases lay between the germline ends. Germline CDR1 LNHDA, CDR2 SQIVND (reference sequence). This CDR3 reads CASRKFDTGSGANVLTF. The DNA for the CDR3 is TGTGCCAGTAGAAAGTTTGACACCGGATCCGGGGCCAACGTCCTGACTTTC.

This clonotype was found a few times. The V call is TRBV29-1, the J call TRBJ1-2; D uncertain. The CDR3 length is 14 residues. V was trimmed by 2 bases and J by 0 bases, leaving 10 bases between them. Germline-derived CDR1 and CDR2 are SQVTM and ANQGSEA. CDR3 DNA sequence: TGCAGCGTTGAATCGGATAGAGCTAACTATGGCTACACCTTC. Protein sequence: CSVESDRANYGYTF. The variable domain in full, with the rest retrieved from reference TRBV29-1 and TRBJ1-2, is SAVISQKPSRDICQRGTSLTIQCQVDSQVTMMFWYRQQPGQSLTLIATANQGSEATYESGFVIDKFPISRPNLTFSTLTVSNMSPEDSSIYLCSVESDRANYGYTFGSGTRLTVV.

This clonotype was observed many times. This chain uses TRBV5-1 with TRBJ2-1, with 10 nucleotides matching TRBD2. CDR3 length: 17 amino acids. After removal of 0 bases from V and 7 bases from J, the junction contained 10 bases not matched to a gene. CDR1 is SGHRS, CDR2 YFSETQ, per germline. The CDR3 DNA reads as TGCGCCAGCAGCTTGGCCTCAGCGGGGGGGATTCGTAATGAGCAGTTCTTC. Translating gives CASSLASAGGIRNEQFF. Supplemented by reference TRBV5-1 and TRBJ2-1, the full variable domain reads KAGVTQTPRYLIKTRGQQVTLSCSPISGHRSVSWYQQTPGQGLQFLFEYFSETQRNKGNFPGRFSGRQFSNSRSEMNVSTLELGDSALYLCASSLASAGGIRNEQFFGPGTRLTVL.

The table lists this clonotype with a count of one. The CDR3, as DNA: TGTGCCAGCGGCACTAGCGTATGCGAGCAGTACTTC. This encodes CASGTSVCEQYF. The V and J genes are TRBV7-9 and TRBJ2-7; 7 bases map to TRBD2. Germline lookup yields CDR1 SEHNR and CDR2 FQNEAQ (reference sequence). J gave up 6 bases and V 8 bases, and 7 bases lay outside the gene matches. There are 12 residues in the CDR3.

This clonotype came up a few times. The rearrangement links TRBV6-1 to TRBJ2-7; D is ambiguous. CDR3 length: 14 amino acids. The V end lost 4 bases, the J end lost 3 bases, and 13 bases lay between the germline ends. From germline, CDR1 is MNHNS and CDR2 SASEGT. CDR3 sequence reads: CASSVKGSSYEQYF. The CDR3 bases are TGTGCCAGCAGTGTCAAAGGATCTAGCTACGAGCAGTACTTC.

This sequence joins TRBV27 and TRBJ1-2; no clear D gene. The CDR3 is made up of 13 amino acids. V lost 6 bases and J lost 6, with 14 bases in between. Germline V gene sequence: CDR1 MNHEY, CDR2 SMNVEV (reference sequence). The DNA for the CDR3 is TGTGCCAGCAGCGACAAGGGATACAATGGCTACACCTTC. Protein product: CASSDKGYNGYTF.

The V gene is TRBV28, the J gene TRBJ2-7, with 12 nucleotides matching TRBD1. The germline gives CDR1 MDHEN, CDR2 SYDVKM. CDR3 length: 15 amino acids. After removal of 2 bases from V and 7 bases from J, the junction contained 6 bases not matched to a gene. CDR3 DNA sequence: TGTGCCAGCAGTTTAGCGGGACAGGGGGCGTCAGAGCAGTACTTC. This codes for CASSLAGQGASEQYF.

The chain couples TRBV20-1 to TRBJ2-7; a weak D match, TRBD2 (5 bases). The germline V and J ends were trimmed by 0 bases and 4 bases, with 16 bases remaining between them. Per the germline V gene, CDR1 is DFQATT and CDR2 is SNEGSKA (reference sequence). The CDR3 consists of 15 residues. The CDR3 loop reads CSARDSGKMGYEQYF. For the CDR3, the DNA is TGCAGTGCTAGAGATTCCGGGAAGATGGGTTACGAGCAGTACTTC.

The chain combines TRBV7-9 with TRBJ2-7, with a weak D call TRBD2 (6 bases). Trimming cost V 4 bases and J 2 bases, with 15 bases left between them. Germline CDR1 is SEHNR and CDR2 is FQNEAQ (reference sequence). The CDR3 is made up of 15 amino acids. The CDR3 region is CASSWGGTPAYEQYF. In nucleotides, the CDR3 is TGTGCCAGCAGCTGGGGCGGGACTCCCGCCTACGAGCAGTACTTC.